A selection of T cell receptor beta chains follows, all from one sample in a study of cytomegalovirus exposure and HLA in healthy donors. Assay used: immunoSEQ multiplex PCR; TCRdb lists only in-frame clones, some missing. The profile shows fewer than 200,000 clones, just under 90% of them singletons. The sample was PBMCs. These TCRs come from a woman aged 25 to 39 in good health and CMV-seronegative. Each CDR3 is given without its conserved first and last residue. D genes are given only for firm matches. Rows give clone size only sometimes, using once, few, many, or a class for an expanded clone.

clone_size | d_call | v_call | cdr3_aa
- | - | TRBV2 | ASSEVGAVVFGSYEQY
- | TRBD1 | TRBV5-6 | ASSPWTGSLDYGYT
- | TRBD1 | TRBV23-1 | ASSQSGQGAYEQY
- | - | TRBV27 | ASSLAGSGYGYT
few | TRBD2 | TRBV9 | ASSVDERGGGYNEQF
- | TRBD1 | TRBV18 | ASSSARGPITGELF
- | - | TRBV19 | ASSIDTGGATNTEAF
- | TRBD2 | TRBV7-2 | ASSSSGGSTDTQY
- | - | TRBV19 | ASSGGFSYQPQH
- | - | TRBV18 | ASSPVGFEQY
- | - | TRBV6-5 | ASRSTTNYGYT
once | - | TRBV18 | ASSPPGVGEKLF
- | TRBD2 | TRBV7-8 | ASSLRSSGGAHNEQF
once | TRBD1 | TRBV18 | ASSQRDGGQAYEQY
- | TRBD2 | TRBV4-1 | ASSQSSGDFYNEQF
- | - | TRBV4-2 | ASSQVAGPFSYGYT
- | - | TRBV5-1 | ASSLAGLGSPLH
- | - | TRBV2 | ASSEGTRSGNTIY
- | TRBD2 | TRBV2 | ASTTAQLAGRDTQY
- | TRBD1 | TRBV15 | ATSRDSQGAYEQY
few | TRBD1 | TRBV30 | AWTRTGLHYEQY
- | TRBD1 | TRBV6-5 | ASSMDRAYEQY
- | TRBD1 | TRBV19 | ASTHGTGDAGNTIY
once | - | TRBV5-1 | ASSGQGNGYT
- | TRBD2 | TRBV19 | ASSMTGGIKNIQY